This T cell receptor (beta chain) derives from a study of cytomegalovirus exposure and HLA in healthy donors. Study conclusions and caveats: According to reports, the classifier identified cytomegalovirus status with high specificity and sensitivity.

A note on this clone: The antigen is undetermined.

Germline V gene lookup returns CDR1 KGHSH and CDR2 LQKENI. CDR3 length: 14 residues. V lost 3 bases, J lost 12 bases, and 17 bases lay in between. 60 Vbeta and 13 Jbeta primers were used in PCR. Repertoires were generated with immunoSEQ multiplex PCR, while TCRdb's copy carries only in-frame clones and drops some. The sample lists fewer than 200,000 clones, 75% occurring once. This sequence was found in a man in his late teens or twenties in good health and CMV-seronegative. Sequencing was done on a sample of PBMCs. The V and J genes are TRBV18 and TRBJ1-4; a weak D match, TRBD1 (5 bases). CDR3 sequence: CASSPRGSSSELFF. The DNA of the CDR3 is TGTGCCAGCTCACCTCGGGGGAGTTCGTCGGAACTGTTTTTT.